The clone carrying this T cell receptor beta chain was detected ten times or more. Its antigen is unidentified. Authors' methods: Variation in CDR3 across clinicopathological groups served as the basis for constructing a distant-metastasis classifier in papillary thyroid cancer. TCRdb re-called clones via MiXCR from the PCR reads. In this record, the V and J calls reflect TCRdb's handling and not the investigators' own analysis. The sample has roughly 40,000 clones; around an eighth are singletons. The entry originates in a study of metastatic and nonmetastatic thyroid tumors. Findings and caveats of the study: Compared with benign nodules, malignant thyroid tumors were reported to have significantly higher TCR beta diversity in both blood and tumor.

The V segment lost 4 bases and the J segment 1 base; nucleotides outside the gene matches: 5. CDR3 length equals 15 residues. Germline V gives CDR1 SGHRS, CDR2 YFSETQ. No patient received treatment before thyroid surgery. Sequenced sample: blood. The TCR originated in a male donor with papillary thyroid cancer or a benign thyroid nodule (not recorded which). Some clones in this sample may be carry-over from other donors' samples. The rearrangement joins TRBV5-1 to TRBJ1-5, with 7 bases aligning to TRBD1. The CDR3 sequence: CASSRDSQSNQPQHF. Written as DNA, the CDR3 is TGCGCCAGCAGCCGGGACAGTCAAAGCAATCAGCCCCAGCATTTT.